These 7 T cell receptor beta chains were all obtained from the same sample, sequenced in a study of blood T cell repertoires in COVID-19. Profiling relied on immunoSEQ multiplex PCR, and the TCRdb table lists in-frame clones only, not all of them. The sample has approximately 250,000 clones, around nine tenths seen once. Sequenced input: PBMCs or T cells enriched from blood (not recorded which). The receptors originated from a woman between 55 and 75 years old in a cohort exposed to, infected with or recovered from COVID-19 (not recorded which).

The genes are TRBV25-1 and TRBJ2-7; tentative D call: TRBD2 (6 bases). V shed 1 base and J shed 1 base, with 14 bases lying between them. Germline V gene lookup returns CDR1 MGHDK and CDR2 SYGVNS. There are 16 residues in the CDR3. The DNA for the CDR3 is TGTGCCAGCAGTGAATCACCGGGACTCTTATCCTACGAGCAGTACTTC. Translated, it gives CASSESPGLLSYEQYF.

V is TRBV2 and J is TRBJ2-3, with TRBD1 matching over 7 bases. CDR1 is SNHLY, CDR2 FYNNEI, per germline. V lost 6 bases, J lost 5 bases, and 11 bases stayed unmatched. The CDR3 spans 15 residues. The CDR3 loop is CASSKTGVTGDTQYF. Written as DNA, the CDR3 is TGTGCCAGCAGCAAAACAGGGGTCACGGGAGATACGCAGTATTTT.

Here the CDR3 DNA reads TGTGCCAGCAGCTTCGGTGAAAAACTGTTTTTT. Encoded protein: CASSFGEKLFF. This chain uses TRBV5-5 with TRBJ1-4; D gene unclear. Germline V gene sequence: CDR1 SGHKS, CDR2 YYEKEE (reference sequence). The CDR3 sequence is 11 residues long. Trimming removed 2 bases at V and 7 bases at J, with 3 bases between.

This chain uses TRBV7-9 with TRBJ2-1; 8 bases are shared with TRBD2. V lost 2 bases to trimming and J lost 0 bases; unmatched junction nucleotides: 3. Germline-derived CDR1 and CDR2 are SEHNR and FQNEAQ (reference sequence). The CDR3 is 16 residues long. The CDR3 region has the DNA TGTGCCAGCAGCTTAAAACTAGCGGTCTCCTACAATGAGCAGTTCTTC. It translates to CASSLKLAVSYNEQFF.

This clone was seen only once. The chain carries TRBV6-5 and TRBJ1-2; TRBD1 might be the D (5 bases). The CDR3 length is 14 residues. The germline CDR1 and CDR2 sequences are MNHEY and SVGAGI. Trimming left V 7 bases short and J 5 bases short, with 17 bases between. The CDR3, as DNA: TGTGCCAGCACCAACAGGAGACAGCTATATGGCTACACCTTC. This gives the protein CASTNRRQLYGYTF.

The V call is TRBV5-1, the J call TRBJ2-1; TRBD2 agrees at 11 bases. Germline V CDR1 and CDR2: SGHRS, YFSETQ. The CDR3 contains 15 residues. Germline trimming cut 6 bases from V and 5 bases from J; bases unmatched to any gene: 7. Here the CDR3 reads CASNLAGGPNNEQFF. The CDR3 nucleotides read TGCGCCAGCAACTTAGCGGGAGGGCCGAACAATGAGCAGTTCTTC.

The rearrangement links TRBV18 to TRBJ2-3, with a weak D call TRBD1 (5 bases). The CDR3 sequence is 14 residues long. The V end lost 6 bases, the J end lost 0 bases, and 10 bases lay between the germline ends. Germline V CDR1 and CDR2: KGHSH, LQKENI. CDR3 sequence: CASSPTASTDTQYF. DNA for the CDR3: TGTGCCAGCTCGCCGACAGCTAGCACAGATACGCAGTATTTT.